A single sample is the source of the 5 T cell receptor beta chains below, sequenced in a study of response to subunit inactivated influenza vaccine. Via MiXCR, TCRdb re-called the RT-PCR reads, giving one row per CDR3 protein. The sample consists of about 240,000 distinct CDR3 sequences, approximately 12% of them appearing once. Sequenced here: non-naive T cells sorted from PBMCs, sampled 14 to 15 days before vaccination. Receptor source: a man in his fifties or sixties who received an inactivated influenza vaccine.

The chain carries TRBV2 and TRBJ2-7, with 9 nucleotides matching TRBD2. V was clipped by 2 bases and J by 3 bases; unmatched bases: 8. Per germline, CDR1 SNHLY and CDR2 FYNNEI. The CDR3 runs 16 residues. CDR3 sequence: CASSEFSLAGNYEQYF. The CDR3 DNA reads TGTGCCAGCAGTGAATTCTCCCTAGCGGGAAACTACGAGCAGTACTTC.

At least ten counts were recorded for this clonotype. This chain uses TRBV20-1 with TRBJ2-2, with D tentatively TRBD1 (6 bases). Germline CDR1 reads DFQATT; CDR2 reads SNEGSKA (reference sequence). Trimming took 5 bases from V and 0 from J, leaving 13 bases between them. The CDR3 contains 15 residues. Here the CDR3 reads CSASPGHANTGELFF. The CDR3 bases are TGCAGTGCTTCCCCGGGACATGCGAACACCGGGGAGCTGTTTTTT.

This clonotype appeared a few times. The gene calls are TRBV6-1 and TRBJ2-3; 10 nucleotides agree with TRBD2. Trimming removed 4 bases from V and 1 base from J; junction bases left unmatched: 8. Looked up from germline, CDR1 is MNHNS and CDR2 is SASEGT. CDR3 length: 17 amino acids. CDR3 DNA sequence: TGTGCCAGCAGTGCCCGACTAGCGGGTACCCGCACAGATACGCAGTATTTT. Amino acids: CASSARLAGTRTDTQYF.

In its sample, this clonotype was seen many times. This chain links TRBV12-3 or TRBV12-4 with TRBJ1-5, with D uncertain. V lost 6 bases and J 6 bases, leaving 12 bases between the germline ends. The CDR3 is 13 amino acids. The CDR3 DNA reads TGTGCCAGCAGCCTCGGTCGGGGTCAGCCCCAGCATTTT. Amino acid sequence: CASSLGRGQPQHF.

This clonotype has only a few counts. The rearrangement joins TRBV6-1 to TRBJ1-2, with TRBD1 matching 9 bases. The germline gives CDR1 MNHNS, CDR2 SASEGT. The CDR3 totals 14 residues. V lost 7 bases, J lost 4 bases, and 7 bases stayed unmatched. CDR3 sequence reads: CASTRTGAAYGYTF. The CDR3 DNA sequence: TGTGCCAGCACCAGGACAGGGGCGGCCTATGGCTACACCTTC.